This entry lists 18 T cell receptor beta chains sequenced from one sample in a study of blood T cell repertoires in COVID-19 (TCRdb year 2020). Library prep was done by the immunoSEQ multiplex PCR assay. TCRdb provides this immuneACCESS table in a form limited to in-frame rearrangements. Some clones are lacking; in checked studies, under half of them reflect an unresolved V gene, and why the rest are absent is not known. Across this sample there are over 250,000 clones, with about nine tenths seen only once. The ten largest clones represent around 9.1% of the sample. What was sequenced was peripheral blood. All receptors come from a man aged 40-49 years who had recovered from COVID-19.

The chain carries TRBV6-2 or TRBV6-3 and TRBJ2-7; TRBD1 matches 7 bases. The germline CDR1 and CDR2 sequences are MNHEY and SVGEGT. V dropped 2 bases and J dropped 3; count of bases not matched to a gene: 10. The CDR3 contains 16 residues. The CDR3 DNA sequence: TGTGCCAGCAGTTACACAGGGGTATTCTTTCTCTACGAGCAGTACTTC. Amino acid sequence: CASSYTGVFFLYEQYF.

The V call is TRBV5-4, the J call TRBJ2-3, with 8 positions matching TRBD2. Per germline, CDR1 SGHNT and CDR2 YYREEE (reference sequence). The length of the CDR3 is 17 residues. J gave up 3 bases and V 2 bases, and 11 bases lay outside the gene matches. The CDR3 here is CASSFTPGTRSTDTQYF. The CDR3 coding sequence is TGTGCCAGCAGCTTTACTCCCGGGACTAGATCTACAGATACGCAGTATTTT.

This clone has a handful of counts. V and J are TRBV7-9 and TRBJ2-1; 8 bases fit TRBD2. V was pared by 5 bases and J by 4 bases, with 13 bases of the junction left unmatched. There are 17 residues in the CDR3. The germline gives CDR1 SEHNR, CDR2 FQNEAQ (reference sequence). In nucleotides, the CDR3 is TGTGCCAGCAGCCTCCTTGGCTTAGCGGGGAATTACAATGAGCAGTTCTTC. Protein: CASSLLGLAGNYNEQFF.

The chain joins TRBV30 to TRBJ2-6; D gene unclear. Germline lookup yields CDR1 GTSNPN and CDR2 SVGIG (reference sequence). This CDR3 region has 16 residues. The V end lost 7 bases, the J end lost 0 bases, and 16 bases lay between the germline ends. CDR3 nucleotide sequence: TGTGCCTTCGACGTTAGCCTATTCTCTGGGGCCAACGTCCTGACTTTC. Its protein product is CAFDVSLFSGANVLTF.

The rearrangement joins TRBV5-6 to TRBJ1-2, with 10 bases identical to TRBD1. The CDR3 extends over 15 amino acids. Germline loops: CDR1 SGHDT, CDR2 YYEEEE. The V and J ends lost 9 bases and 4 bases, in that order; junction bases with no gene match: 12. The CDR3 protein is CATGRQGARGYGYTF. The CDR3 DNA sequence: TGTGCCACCGGACGACAGGGGGCGAGAGGCTATGGCTACACCTTC.

J is TRBJ2-4 and V is TRBV11-3; possibly TRBD2 for D (5 bases). V lost 3 bases and J lost 6, with 9 bases in between. The CDR3 is made up of 13 amino acids. The germline gives CDR1 SGHNT, CDR2 YENEEA. CDR3 amino acids: CASSLSAGNIQYF. CDR3 bases: TGTGCCAGCAGCTTGAGTGCGGGAAACATTCAGTACTTC.

This chain links TRBV5-1 with TRBJ1-5; D is unresolved. Trimming removed 0 bases at V and 4 bases at J, with 11 bases between. Germline V gives CDR1 SGHRS, CDR2 YFSETQ. The CDR3 is 15 residues long. CDR3 nucleotides: TGCGCCAGCAGCTTGGGGGGAGGCACAAATCAGCCCCAGCATTTT. It encodes CASSLGGGTNQPQHF. The full variable domain, in which reference TRBV5-1 and TRBJ1-5 provide the parts outside the CDR3, is KAGVTQTPRYLIKTRGQQVTLSCSPISGHRSVSWYQQTPGQGLQFLFEYFSETQRNKGNFPGRFSGRQFSNSRSEMNVSTLELGDSALYLCASSLGGGTNQPQHFGDGTRLSIL.

The rearrangement joins TRBV6-1 to TRBJ2-7, with 9 bases lining up with TRBD2. The germline CDR1 and CDR2 sequences are MNHNS and SASEGT. V was clipped by 2 bases and J by 5 bases; unmatched bases: 4. The CDR3 consists of 14 residues. The CDR3 nucleotides are TGTGCCAGCAGTGAAACCGGGACTAGCAACGAGCAGTACTTC. This gives the protein CASSETGTSNEQYF.

The chain's CDR3 is CSARRGGGNTGELFF. Here the CDR3 DNA reads TGCAGCGCCCGACGGGGGGGCGGAAACACCGGGGAGCTGTTTTTT. V gene TRBV29-1 combines with J gene TRBJ2-2; TRBD2 agrees at 8 bases. In germline, CDR1 is SQVTM, CDR2 ANQGSEA. V lost 7 bases to trimming and J lost 2 bases; unmatched junction nucleotides: 9. The length of the CDR3 is 15 residues.

The chain is built from TRBV7-2 and TRBJ1-2; the D gene is possibly TRBD1 (5 bases). V shed 1 base and J shed 8 bases, with 17 bases lying between them. CDR3 size: 15 residues. Germline V CDR1 and CDR2: SGHTA, FQGNSA. For the CDR3, the DNA is TGTGCCAGCAGCTTAGGTGGGGCAGCGAGGTGGGGCTACACCTTC. Amino acids: CASSLGGAARWGYTF.

The V and J genes are TRBV18 and TRBJ1-4; D unresolved. The CDR3 is 13 amino acids. Germline assignment: CDR1 KGHSH and CDR2 LQKENI. V was cut by 2 bases and J by 4 bases, with 5 bases left in between. The DNA for the CDR3 is TGTGCCAGCTCACCATCCCTTAATGAAAAACTGTTTTTT. Encoded protein: CASSPSLNEKLFF.

The genes are TRBV11-2 and TRBJ2-2, with unresolved D. Trimming cost V 1 base and J 6 bases, with 6 bases left between them. In germline, CDR1 is SGHAT, CDR2 FQNNGV. The CDR3 consists of 13 residues. The CDR3 DNA reads as TGTGCCAGCAGCTTAGGAGGTCCCGGGGAGCTGTTTTTT. Translated: CASSLGGPGELFF.

This chain links TRBV7-9 with TRBJ2-1; the match to TRBD2 covers 8 bases. The germline V gene encodes CDR1 SEHNR and CDR2 FQNEAQ (reference sequence). The CDR3 covers 15 residues. Germline trimming cut 4 bases from V and 3 bases from J; bases unmatched to any gene: 5. CDR3 in DNA: TGTGCCAGCAGCTATCTGGGACTAGACTACAATGAGCAGTTCTTC. Protein product: CASSYLGLDYNEQFF.

The chain recombines TRBV4-1 with TRBJ2-5; TRBD2 aligns across 8 bases. J gave up 0 bases and V 2 bases, and 8 bases lay outside the gene matches. CDR1 and CDR2 (germline): MGHRA, YSYEKL. CDR3 size: 17 residues. The CDR3: CASSQMTSAMYQETQYF. The CDR3 nucleotides are TGCGCCAGCAGCCAAATGACTAGCGCGATGTACCAAGAGACCCAGTACTTC.

The chain joins TRBV6-5 to TRBJ2-7; TRBD2 might be the D (6 bases). Germline V CDR1 and CDR2: MNHEY, SVGAGI. Trimming shortened V by 0 bases and J by 0 bases, and 12 bases separated the two germline ends. The CDR3 is made up of 16 amino acids. The CDR3: CASSYSAMGGSYEQYF. The DNA for the CDR3 is TGTGCCAGCAGTTACTCCGCAATGGGAGGCTCCTACGAGCAGTACTTC.

This clone was seen a single time. The chain joins TRBV3-1 (or the pseudogene TRBV3-2) to TRBJ2-5; weak D call: TRBD2 (5 bases). V lost 1 base and J lost 3, with 9 bases in between. The CDR3 is 14 residues long. From germline, CDR1 is LGHDT and CDR2 YNNKEL (reference sequence). CDR3 residues: CASSQAVSEETQYF. DNA for the CDR3: TGTGCCAGCAGCCAAGCCGTTAGCGAAGAGACCCAGTACTTC.

J is TRBJ2-7 and V is TRBV7-2; tentatively, D is TRBD2 (5 bases). V lost 0 bases and J 4 bases, leaving 13 bases between the germline ends. CDR3 length: 15 amino acids. Germline values: CDR1 SGHTA, CDR2 FQGNSA. CDR3 bases: TGTGCCAGCAGCTTAGCGGTCTCTCGGGGATACGAGCAGTACTTC. Amino acid sequence: CASSLAVSRGYEQYF.

V usage is TRBV5-4 and J usage is TRBJ1-1; D ambiguous. V lost 4 bases to trimming and J lost 5 bases, with 12 bases between them. The CDR3 runs to 13 residues. Germline CDR1 SGHNT, CDR2 YYREEE (reference sequence). CDR3 protein: CASSHSGRTEAFF. CDR3 nucleotide sequence: TGTGCCAGCAGCCACAGTGGTAGGACTGAAGCTTTCTTT.